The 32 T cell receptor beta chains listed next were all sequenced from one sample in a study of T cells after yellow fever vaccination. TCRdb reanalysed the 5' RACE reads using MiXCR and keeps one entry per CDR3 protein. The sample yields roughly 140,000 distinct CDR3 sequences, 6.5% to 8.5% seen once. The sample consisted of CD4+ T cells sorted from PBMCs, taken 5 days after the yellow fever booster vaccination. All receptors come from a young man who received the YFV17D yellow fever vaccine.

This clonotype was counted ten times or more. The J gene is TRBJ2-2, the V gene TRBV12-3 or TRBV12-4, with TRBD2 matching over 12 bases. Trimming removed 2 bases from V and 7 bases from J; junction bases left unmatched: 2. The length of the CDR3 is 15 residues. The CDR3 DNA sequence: TGTGCCAGCAGTTTACTAGCGGGAGGGGGCGGGGAGCTGTTTTTT. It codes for CASSLLAGGGGELFF.

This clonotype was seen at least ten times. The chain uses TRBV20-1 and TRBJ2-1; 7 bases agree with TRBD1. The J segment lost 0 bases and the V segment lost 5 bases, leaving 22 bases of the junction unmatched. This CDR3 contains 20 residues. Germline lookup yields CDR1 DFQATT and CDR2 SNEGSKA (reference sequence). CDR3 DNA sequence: TGCAGTGCTGTAGGGGGCGGGTCGCGGGTTAGCCTCAGCTCCTACAATGAGCAGTTCTTC. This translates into CSAVGGGSRVSLSSYNEQFF.

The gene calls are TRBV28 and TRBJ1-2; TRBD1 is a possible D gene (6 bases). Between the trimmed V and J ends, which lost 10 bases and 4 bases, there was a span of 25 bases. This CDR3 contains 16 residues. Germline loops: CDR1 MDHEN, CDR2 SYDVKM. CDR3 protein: CAMSPRLGGESYGYTF. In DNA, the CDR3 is TGTGCCATGAGCCCCCGGCTCGGGGGCGAAAGCTATGGCTACACCTTC.

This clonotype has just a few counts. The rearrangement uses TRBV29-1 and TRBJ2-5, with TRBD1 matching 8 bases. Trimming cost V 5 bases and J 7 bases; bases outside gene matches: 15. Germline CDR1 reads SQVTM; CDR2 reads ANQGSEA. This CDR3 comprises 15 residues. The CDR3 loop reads CSVSKRLQGGTTQYF. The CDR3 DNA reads TGCAGCGTTTCAAAGAGGTTACAGGGGGGAACGACCCAGTACTTC.

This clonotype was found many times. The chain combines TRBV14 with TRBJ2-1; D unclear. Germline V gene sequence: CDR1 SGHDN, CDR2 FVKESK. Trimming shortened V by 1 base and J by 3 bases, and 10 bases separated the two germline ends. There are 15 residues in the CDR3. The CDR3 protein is CASSQVTSFYNEQFF. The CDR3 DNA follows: TGTGCCAGCAGCCAAGTAACGTCTTTCTACAATGAGCAGTTCTTC.

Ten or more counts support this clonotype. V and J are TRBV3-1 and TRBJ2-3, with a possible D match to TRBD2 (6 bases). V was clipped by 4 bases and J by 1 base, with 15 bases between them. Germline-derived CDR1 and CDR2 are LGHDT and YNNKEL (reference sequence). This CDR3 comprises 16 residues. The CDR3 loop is CASSRTAGGRTDTQYF. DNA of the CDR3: TGTGCCAGCAGCCGGACGGCCGGAGGGCGCACAGATACGCAGTATTTT.

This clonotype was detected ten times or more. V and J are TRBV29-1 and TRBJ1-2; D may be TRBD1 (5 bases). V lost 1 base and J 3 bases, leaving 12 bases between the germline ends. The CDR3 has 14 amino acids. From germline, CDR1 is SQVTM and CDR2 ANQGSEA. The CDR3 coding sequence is TGCAGCGTTGAAGCCGGTGGGGGAGACTATGGCTACACCTTC. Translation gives CSVEAGGGDYGYTF.

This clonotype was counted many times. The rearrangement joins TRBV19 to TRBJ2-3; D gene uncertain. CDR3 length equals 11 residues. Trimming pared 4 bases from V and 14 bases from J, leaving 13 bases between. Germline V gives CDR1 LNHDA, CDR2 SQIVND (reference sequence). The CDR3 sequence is CASSRLSQWYF. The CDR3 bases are TGTGCCAGTAGTAGACTTTCCCAGTGGTATTTT.

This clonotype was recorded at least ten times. CDR3 region: CASSPGAQGETQYF. The CDR3 DNA reads as TGTGCCAGCAGCCCGGGGGCCCAAGGGGAGACCCAGTACTTC. The chain is built from TRBV5-4 and TRBJ2-5; D might be TRBD1 or TRBD2, each matching 6 bases. The CDR3 is 14 amino acids. Germline V lookup: CDR1 SGHNT, CDR2 YYREEE (reference sequence). Trimming stripped 4 bases from V and 5 bases from J, with 15 bases between.

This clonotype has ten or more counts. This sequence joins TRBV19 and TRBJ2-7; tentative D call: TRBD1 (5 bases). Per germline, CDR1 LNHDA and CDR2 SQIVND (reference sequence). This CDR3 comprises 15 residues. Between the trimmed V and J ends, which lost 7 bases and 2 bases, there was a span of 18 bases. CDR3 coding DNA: TGTGCCAGTACTCCCTCAGGGCTAGATACCTACGAGCAGTACTTC. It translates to CASTPSGLDTYEQYF.

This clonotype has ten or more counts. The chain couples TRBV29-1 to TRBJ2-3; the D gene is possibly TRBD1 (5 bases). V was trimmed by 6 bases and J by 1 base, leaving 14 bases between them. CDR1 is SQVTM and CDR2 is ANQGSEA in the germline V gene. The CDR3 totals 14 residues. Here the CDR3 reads CSVVPLTGTDTQYF. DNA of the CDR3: TGCAGCGTCGTTCCCTTGACAGGCACAGATACGCAGTATTTT.

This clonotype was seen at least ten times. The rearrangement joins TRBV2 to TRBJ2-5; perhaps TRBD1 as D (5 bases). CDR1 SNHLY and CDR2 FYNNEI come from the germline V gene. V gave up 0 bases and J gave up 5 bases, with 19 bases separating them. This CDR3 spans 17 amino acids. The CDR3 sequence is CASSEALLVGRQETQYF. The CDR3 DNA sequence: TGTGCCAGCAGTGAAGCGCTTCTGGTTGGGCGACAGGAGACCCAGTACTTC.

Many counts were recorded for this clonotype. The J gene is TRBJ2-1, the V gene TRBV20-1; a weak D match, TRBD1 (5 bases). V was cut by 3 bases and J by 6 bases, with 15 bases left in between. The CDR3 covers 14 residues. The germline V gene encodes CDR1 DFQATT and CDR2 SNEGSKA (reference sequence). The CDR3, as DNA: TGCAGTGCTAGCGACAGTTCGACCTCCAATGAGCAGTTCTTC. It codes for CSASDSSTSNEQFF.

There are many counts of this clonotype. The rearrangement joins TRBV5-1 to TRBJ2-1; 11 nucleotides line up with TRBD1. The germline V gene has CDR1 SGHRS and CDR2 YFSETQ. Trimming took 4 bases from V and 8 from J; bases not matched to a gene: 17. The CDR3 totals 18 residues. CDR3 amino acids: CASSESPAGTGGLDEQFF. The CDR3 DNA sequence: TGCGCCAGCAGCGAATCTCCAGCCGGGACAGGGGGTCTGGATGAGCAGTTCTTC.

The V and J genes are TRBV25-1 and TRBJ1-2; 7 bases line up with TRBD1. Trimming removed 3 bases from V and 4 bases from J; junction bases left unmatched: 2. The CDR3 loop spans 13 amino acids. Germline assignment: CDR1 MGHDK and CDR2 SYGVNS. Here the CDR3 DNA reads TGTGCCAGCAGTGATGGGACAGTCTATGGCTACACCTTC. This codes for CASSDGTVYGYTF.

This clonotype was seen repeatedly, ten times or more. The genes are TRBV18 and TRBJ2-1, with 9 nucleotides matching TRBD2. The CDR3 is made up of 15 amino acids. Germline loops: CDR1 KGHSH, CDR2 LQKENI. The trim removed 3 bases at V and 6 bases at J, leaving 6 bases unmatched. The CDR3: CASSPRLAEPNEQFF. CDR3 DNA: TGTGCCAGCTCACCCAGACTAGCGGAACCCAATGAGCAGTTCTTC.

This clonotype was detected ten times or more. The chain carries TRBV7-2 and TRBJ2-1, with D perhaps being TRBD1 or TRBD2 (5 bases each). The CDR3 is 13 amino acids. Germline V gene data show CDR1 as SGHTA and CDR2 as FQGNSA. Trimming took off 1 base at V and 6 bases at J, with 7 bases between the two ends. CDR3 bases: TGTGCCAGCAGCTTAGATGGGGGCAATGAGCAGTTCTTC. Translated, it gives CASSLDGGNEQFF.

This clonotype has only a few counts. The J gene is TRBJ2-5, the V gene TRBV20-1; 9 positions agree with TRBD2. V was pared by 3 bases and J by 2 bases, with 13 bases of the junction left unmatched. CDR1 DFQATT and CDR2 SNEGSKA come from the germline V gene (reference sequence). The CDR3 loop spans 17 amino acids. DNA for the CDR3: TGCAGTGCTAGGGTACAGCGGGAGGAGTCCTTTCAAGAGACCCAGTACTTC. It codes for CSARVQREESFQETQYF.

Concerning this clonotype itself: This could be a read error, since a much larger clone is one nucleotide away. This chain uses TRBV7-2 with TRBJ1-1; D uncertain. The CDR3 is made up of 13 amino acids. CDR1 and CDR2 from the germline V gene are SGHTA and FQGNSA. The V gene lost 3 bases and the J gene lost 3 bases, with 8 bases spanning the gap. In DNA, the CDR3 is TGTGCCAGCAGCTTTGAGCAGGACACTGAAGCTTTCTTT. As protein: CASSFEQDTEAFF. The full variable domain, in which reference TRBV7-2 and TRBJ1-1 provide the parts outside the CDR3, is GAGVSQSPSNKVTEKGKDVELRCDPISGHTALYWYRQSLGQGLEFLIYFQGNSAPDKSGLPSDRFSAERTGGSVSTLTIQRTQQEDSAVYLCASSFEQDTEAFFGQGTRLTVV.

The CDR3 here is CTFSLLGRGDSHTGELFF. As DNA, the CDR3 is TGTACCTTCAGTTTATTGGGTCGGGGGGATAGTCACACCGGGGAGCTGTTTTTT. The chain combines TRBV2 with TRBJ2-2, with TRBD2 matching over 7 bases. This CDR3 is 18 amino acids long. Germline V gene sequence: CDR1 SNHLY, CDR2 FYNNEI. The complete variable domain, with remaining parts taken from reference TRBV2 and TRBJ2-2, reads EPEVTQTPSHQVTQMGQEVILRCVPISNHLYFYWYRQILGQKVEFLVSFYNNEISEKSEIFDDQFSVERPDGSNFTLKIRSTKLEDSAMYFCTFSLLGRGDSHTGELFFGEGSRLTVL.

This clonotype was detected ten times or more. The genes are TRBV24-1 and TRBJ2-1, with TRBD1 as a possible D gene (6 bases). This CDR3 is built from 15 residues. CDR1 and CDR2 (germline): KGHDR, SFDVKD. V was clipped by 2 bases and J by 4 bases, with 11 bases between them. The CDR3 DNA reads TGTGCCACCAGTGATTCAGGGACACTTTACAATGAGCAGTTCTTC. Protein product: CATSDSGTLYNEQFF.

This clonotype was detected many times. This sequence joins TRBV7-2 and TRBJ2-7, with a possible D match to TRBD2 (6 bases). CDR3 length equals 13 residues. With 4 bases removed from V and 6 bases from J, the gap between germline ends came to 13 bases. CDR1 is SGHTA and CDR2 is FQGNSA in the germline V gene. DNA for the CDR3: TGTGCCAGCAGCTCCGGGACTCAGAGCGAGCAGTACTTC. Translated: CASSSGTQSEQYF.

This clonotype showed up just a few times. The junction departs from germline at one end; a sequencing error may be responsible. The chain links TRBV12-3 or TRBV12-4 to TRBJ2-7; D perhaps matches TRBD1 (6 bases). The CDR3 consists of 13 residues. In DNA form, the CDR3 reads TGTGCCAGCAGTTTACATCAGGAGCAGGGGATTAACTTC. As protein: CASSLHQEQGINF.

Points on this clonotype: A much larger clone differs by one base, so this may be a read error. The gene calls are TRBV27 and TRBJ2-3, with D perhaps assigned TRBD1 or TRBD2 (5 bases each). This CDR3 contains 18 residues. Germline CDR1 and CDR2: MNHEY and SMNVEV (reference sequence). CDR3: CASRLSPGTRKRTDTQYF. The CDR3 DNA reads TGTGCCAGCCGTTTATCGCCAGGGACCCGAAAACGCACAGATACGCAGTATTTT.

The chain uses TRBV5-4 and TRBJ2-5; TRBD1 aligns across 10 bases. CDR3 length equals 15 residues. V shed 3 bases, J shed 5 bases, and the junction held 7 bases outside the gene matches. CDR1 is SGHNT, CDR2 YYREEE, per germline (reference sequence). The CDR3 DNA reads TGTGCCAGCAGCTGGCCGGGACAGGGGACGGAGACCCAGTACTTC. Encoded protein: CASSWPGQGTETQYF.

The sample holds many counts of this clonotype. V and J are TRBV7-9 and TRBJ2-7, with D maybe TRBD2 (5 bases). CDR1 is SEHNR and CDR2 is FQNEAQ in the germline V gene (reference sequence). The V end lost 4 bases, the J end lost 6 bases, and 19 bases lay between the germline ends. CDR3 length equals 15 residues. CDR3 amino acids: CASSSDWTPRTEQYF. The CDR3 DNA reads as TGTGCCAGCAGCTCCGACTGGACTCCAAGGACCGAGCAGTACTTC.

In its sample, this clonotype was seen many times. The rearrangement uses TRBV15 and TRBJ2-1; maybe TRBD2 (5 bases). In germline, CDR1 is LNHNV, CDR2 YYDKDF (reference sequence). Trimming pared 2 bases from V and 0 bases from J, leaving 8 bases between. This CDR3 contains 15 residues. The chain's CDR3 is CATSRTGSSYNEQFF. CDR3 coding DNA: TGTGCCACCAGCAGAACGGGGAGCTCCTACAATGAGCAGTTCTTC.

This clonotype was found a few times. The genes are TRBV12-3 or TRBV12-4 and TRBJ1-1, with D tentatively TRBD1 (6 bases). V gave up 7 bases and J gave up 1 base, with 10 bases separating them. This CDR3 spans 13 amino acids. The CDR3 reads CASKQGPNTEAFF. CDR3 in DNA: TGTGCCAGCAAACAGGGCCCGAACACTGAAGCTTTCTTT.

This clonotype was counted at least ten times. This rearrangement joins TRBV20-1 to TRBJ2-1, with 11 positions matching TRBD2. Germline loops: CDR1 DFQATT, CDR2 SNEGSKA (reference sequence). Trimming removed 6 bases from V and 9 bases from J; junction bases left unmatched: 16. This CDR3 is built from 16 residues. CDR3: CSALREGLAAWFEQFF. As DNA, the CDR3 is TGCAGTGCCCTGAGGGAGGGACTAGCGGCTTGGTTTGAGCAGTTCTTC.

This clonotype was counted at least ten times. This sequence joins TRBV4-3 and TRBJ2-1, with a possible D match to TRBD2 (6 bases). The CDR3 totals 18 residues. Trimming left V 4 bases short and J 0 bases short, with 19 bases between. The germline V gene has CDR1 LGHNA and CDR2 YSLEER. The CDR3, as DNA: TGCGCCAGCAGCCTGAGAACTACGGCGCGGGGCTCCTACAATGAGCAGTTCTTC. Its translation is CASSLRTTARGSYNEQFF.

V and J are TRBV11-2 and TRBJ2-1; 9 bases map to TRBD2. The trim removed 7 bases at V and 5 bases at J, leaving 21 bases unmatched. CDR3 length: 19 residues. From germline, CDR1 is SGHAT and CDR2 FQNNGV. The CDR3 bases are TGTGCCAGCATCCTTCGGGCAGGCGGATTAGCGGGAGTTGACAATGAGCAGTTCTTC. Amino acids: CASILRAGGLAGVDNEQFF.

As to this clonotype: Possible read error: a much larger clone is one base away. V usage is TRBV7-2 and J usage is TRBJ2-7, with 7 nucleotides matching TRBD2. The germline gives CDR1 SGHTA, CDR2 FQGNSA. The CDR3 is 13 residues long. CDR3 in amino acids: CASTKQAGDERYF. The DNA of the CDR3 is TGTGCCAGCACAAAACAGGCGGGAGACGAGCGGTACTTC.